This T cell receptor (beta chain) was recorded in a study of post-analysis software for immune sequencing data. General observations from the study: Relative to controls, patients with multiple sclerosis showed significantly lower normalized Chao1 diversity. Patients had higher frequencies than controls of about five TRBV segments, including TRBV5-6, TRBV5-1 and TRBV20-1.

The CDR3 runs to 14 residues. CDR1 and CDR2 (germline): SGHRS, YFSETQ. J lost 3 bases, V lost 4 bases, and 3 bases had no gene match. Prepared libraries of TCR beta cDNA carried unique molecular identifiers. The T cell input of about 0.85 to 10 million gave about 500,000 cDNA molecules. Via MiXCR, TCRdb re-called the PCR reads, giving one row per CDR3 protein. The sample carries 740,000 or so distinct CDR3 sequences, under 70% recorded once. This clonotype occurred a few times. Its specificity is unknown. The rearrangement uses TRBV5-1 and TRBJ2-1; the match to TRBD2 covers 8 bases. The TCR was taken from a girl between 5 and 17 years old with multiple sclerosis. Specimen: blood. The CDR3 DNA is TGCGCCAGCAGCGTTAGCGGGGACTACAATGAGCAGTTCTTC. This sequence encodes CASSVSGDYNEQFF.